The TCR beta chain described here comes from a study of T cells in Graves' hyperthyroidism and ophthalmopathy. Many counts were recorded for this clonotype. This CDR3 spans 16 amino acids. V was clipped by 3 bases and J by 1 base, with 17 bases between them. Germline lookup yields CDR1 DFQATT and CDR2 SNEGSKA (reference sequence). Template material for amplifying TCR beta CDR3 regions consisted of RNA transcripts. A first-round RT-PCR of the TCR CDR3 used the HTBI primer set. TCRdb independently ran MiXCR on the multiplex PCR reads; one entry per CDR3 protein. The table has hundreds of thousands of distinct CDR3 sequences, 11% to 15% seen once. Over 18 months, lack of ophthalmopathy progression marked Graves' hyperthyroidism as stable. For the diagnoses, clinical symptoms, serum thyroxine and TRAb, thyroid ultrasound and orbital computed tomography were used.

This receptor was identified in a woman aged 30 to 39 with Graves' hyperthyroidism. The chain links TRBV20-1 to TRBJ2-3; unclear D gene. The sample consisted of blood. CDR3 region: CSARAARLRGTDTQYF. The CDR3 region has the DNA TGCAGTGCTAGGGCCGCCCGGCTACGGGGCACAGATACGCAGTATTTT.